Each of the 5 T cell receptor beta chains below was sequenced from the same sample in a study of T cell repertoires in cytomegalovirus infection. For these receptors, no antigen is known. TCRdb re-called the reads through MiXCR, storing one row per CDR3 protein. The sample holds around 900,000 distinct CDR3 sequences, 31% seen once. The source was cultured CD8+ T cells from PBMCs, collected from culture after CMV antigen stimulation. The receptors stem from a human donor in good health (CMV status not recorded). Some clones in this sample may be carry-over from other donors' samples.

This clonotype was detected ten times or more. This CDR3 is CASSLDRSSVAEAFF. The CDR3 DNA reads TGTGCCAGCAGCTTGGACAGGTCTTCGGTGGCTGAAGCTTTCTTT. V usage is TRBV7-6 and J usage is TRBJ1-1, with 7 bases fitting TRBD1. V lost 3 bases to trimming and J lost 6 bases; unmatched junction nucleotides: 10. This CDR3 contains 15 residues. Germline V lookup: CDR1 SGHVS, CDR2 FNYEAQ.

This chain's CDR3 is CASSYYRTSVEETQYF. The CDR3 nucleotides read TGTGCCAGCAGTTACTATAGGACTAGCGTAGAAGAGACCCAGTACTTC. The chain recombines TRBV6-2 or TRBV6-3 with TRBJ2-5; 9 bases map to TRBD2. CDR3 length: 16 residues. Germline loops: CDR1 MNHEY, CDR2 SVGEGT. Trimming cost V 1 base and J 3 bases; bases outside gene matches: 6.

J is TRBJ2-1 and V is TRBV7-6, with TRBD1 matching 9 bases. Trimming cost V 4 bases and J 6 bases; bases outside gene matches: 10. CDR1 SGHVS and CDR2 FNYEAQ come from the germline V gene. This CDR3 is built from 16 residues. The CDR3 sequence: CASSSLRDRAINEQFF. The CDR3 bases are TGTGCCAGCAGCTCTCTAAGGGACAGGGCTATCAATGAGCAGTTCTTC.

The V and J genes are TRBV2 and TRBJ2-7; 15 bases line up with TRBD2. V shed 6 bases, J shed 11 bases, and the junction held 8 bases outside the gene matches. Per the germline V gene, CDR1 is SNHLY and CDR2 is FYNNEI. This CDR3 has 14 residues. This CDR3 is CASRSGLAGGPKYF. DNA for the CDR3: TGTGCCAGCAGATCAGGACTAGCGGGGGGGCCTAAGTACTTC.

CDR3: CASSQDPGDGYTF. The CDR3 bases are TGCGCCAGCAGCCAAGATCCAGGGGATGGCTACACCTTC. This chain links TRBV4-1 with TRBJ1-2; perhaps TRBD1 as D (6 bases). Trimming shortened V by 0 bases and J by 6 bases, and 8 bases separated the two germline ends. CDR3 length equals 13 residues. Per the germline V gene, CDR1 is MGHRA and CDR2 is YSYEKL.